This T cell receptor (beta chain) was captured in a study of T cell changes during pregnancy in multiple sclerosis. The assay was immunoSEQ multiplex PCR, and TCRdb's table has in-frame clones only and misses some. The sample comprises some 74,000 clones, roughly 92% of which are singletons, and roughly 3.3% rests with the top ten. In germline, CDR1 is MDHEN, CDR2 SYDVKM. The CDR3 is made up of 17 amino acids. Losses at the gene ends were 3 bases for V and 5 bases for J; bases not matched to a gene: 13. Sample: peripheral blood, taken after pregnancy. The source is a female donor in good health, enrolled as a control in a pregnancy study. J is TRBJ2-5 and V is TRBV28, with 9 bases matching TRBD1. The CDR3 DNA sequence: TGTGCCAGCAGTTTGTCCGGGACAGGGATTGGGGGGGAGACCCAGTACTTC. Translated, it gives CASSLSGTGIGGETQYF.